This TCR beta chain is from a study of blood T cell repertoires in COVID-19. Study-level background: In each case, the material was cDNA or gDNA derived from T cells, B-cell-depleted T cells, or PBMCs.

The CDR3 loop spans 16 amino acids. J gave up 5 bases and V 0 bases, and 8 bases lay outside the gene matches. Per the germline V gene, CDR1 is KGHSH and CDR2 is LQKENI. Repertoires were generated with immunoSEQ multiplex PCR, while TCRdb's copy carries only in-frame clones and drops some. The repertoire consists of approximately 140,000 clones, with 88% occurring once and the leading ten covering less than 2%. The chain carries TRBV18 and TRBJ1-2, with 8 bases that match TRBD1. Specimen: peripheral blood. The TCR sequence derives from a woman aged 60 to 75 with acute or convalescent COVID-19. The CDR3 sequence: CASSPPSGQGAYGYTF. Written as DNA, the CDR3 is TGTGCCAGCTCACCACCGTCGGGGCAGGGGGCGTATGGCTACACCTTC.